This TCR beta chain was identified during a study of blood T cell repertoires in COVID-19. The overall study: The United States, Italy and Spain supplied acute and convalescent COVID-19 samples.

Seattle researchers signed up patients amid active infection and tracked them longitudinally. Only in-frame clones appear in the TCRdb table, and some are missing; sequencing was by immunoSEQ multiplex PCR. Of about 160,000 clones in the sample, 79% were seen once. This clone showed up just once. The sequence was obtained from a woman aged 60-70 years with COVID-19, enrolled during active disease. What was sequenced was peripheral blood.

The CDR3 loop is CSVEGGGPVDGYTF. The CDR3 DNA reads TGCAGCGTTGAGGGCGGGGGCCCAGTTGATGGCTACACCTTC. This chain connects TRBV29-1 to TRBJ1-2; a weak D match, TRBD1 (6 bases). V lost 3 bases to trimming and J lost 6 bases, with 17 bases between them. The CDR3 sequence is 14 residues long. Germline CDR1 and CDR2: SQVTM and ANQGSEA.